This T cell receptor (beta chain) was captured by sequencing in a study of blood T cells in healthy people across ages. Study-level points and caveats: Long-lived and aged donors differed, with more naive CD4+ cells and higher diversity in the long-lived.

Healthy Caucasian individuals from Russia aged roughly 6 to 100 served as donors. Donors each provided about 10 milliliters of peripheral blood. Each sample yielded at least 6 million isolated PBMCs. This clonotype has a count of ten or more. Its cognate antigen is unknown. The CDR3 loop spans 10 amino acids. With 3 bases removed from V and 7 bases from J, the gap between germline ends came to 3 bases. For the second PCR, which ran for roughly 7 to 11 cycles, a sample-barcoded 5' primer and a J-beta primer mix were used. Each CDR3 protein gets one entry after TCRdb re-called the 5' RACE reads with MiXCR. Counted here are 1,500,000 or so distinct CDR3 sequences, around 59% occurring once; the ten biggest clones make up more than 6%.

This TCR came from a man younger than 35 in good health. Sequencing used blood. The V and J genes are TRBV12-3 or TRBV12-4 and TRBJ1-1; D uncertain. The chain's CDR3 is CASSLYEAFF. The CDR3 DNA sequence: TGTGCCAGCAGTTTGTATGAAGCTTTCTTT.